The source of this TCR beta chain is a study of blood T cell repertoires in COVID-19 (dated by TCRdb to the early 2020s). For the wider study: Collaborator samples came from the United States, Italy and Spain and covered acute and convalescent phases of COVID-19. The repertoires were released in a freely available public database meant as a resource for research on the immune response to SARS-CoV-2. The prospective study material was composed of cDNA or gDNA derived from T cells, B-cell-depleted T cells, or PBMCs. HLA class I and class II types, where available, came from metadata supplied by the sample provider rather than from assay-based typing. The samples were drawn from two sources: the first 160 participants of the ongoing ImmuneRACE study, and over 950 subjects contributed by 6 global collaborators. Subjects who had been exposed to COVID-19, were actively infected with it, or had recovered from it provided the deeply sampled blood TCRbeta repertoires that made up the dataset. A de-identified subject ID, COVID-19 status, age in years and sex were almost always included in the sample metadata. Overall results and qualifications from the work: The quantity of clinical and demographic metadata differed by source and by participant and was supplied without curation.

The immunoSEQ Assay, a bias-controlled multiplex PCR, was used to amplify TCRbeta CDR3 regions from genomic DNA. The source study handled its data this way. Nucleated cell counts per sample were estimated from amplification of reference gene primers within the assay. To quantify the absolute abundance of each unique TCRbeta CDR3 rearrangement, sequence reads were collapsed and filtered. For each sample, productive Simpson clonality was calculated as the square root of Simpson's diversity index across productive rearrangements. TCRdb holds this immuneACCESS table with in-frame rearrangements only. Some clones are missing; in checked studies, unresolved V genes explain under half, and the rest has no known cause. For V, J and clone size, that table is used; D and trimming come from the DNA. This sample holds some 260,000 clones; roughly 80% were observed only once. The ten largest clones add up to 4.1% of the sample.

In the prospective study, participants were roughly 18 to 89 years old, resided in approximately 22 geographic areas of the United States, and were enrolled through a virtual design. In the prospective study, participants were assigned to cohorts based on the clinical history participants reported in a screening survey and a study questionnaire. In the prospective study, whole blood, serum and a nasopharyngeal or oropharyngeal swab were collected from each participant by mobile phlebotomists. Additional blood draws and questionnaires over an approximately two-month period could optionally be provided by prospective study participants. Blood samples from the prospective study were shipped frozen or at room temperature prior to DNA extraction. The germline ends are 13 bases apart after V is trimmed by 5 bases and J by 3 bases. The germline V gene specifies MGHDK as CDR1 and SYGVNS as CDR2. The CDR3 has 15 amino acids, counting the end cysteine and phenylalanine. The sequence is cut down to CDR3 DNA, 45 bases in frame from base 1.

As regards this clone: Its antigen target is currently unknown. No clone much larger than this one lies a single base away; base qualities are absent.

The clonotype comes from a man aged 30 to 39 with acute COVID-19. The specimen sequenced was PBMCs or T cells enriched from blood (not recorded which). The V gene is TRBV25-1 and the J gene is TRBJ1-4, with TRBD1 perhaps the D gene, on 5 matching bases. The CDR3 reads CASSPSRVANEKLFF. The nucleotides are TGTGCCAGCAGTCCCTCCAGGGTAGCTAATGAAAAACTGTTTTTT.